This T cell receptor beta chain was found in a study of cytomegalovirus exposure and HLA in healthy donors (dated by TCRdb to about 2017). About the full investigation: According to an earlier analysis of 587 of the donors, 150 million to 200 million T cells yielded 120 million or so unique TCR beta sequences and 276 Gb of sequence data. About 300 gigabases of sequencing data and approximately 84 million unique TCR sequences were included in an early release covering 500 to 750 HLA-typed donors. Of the approximately 370 genotyped donors, 70% to 90% were placed in the genetic ancestry cluster associated with self-reported Caucasian donors. The study was designed to test whether signatures of past pathogen exposure could be identified by cataloging public T cell receptors. The study profiled the T cell repertoires of under 700 subjects by immunosequencing and related them to cytomegalovirus serostatus. Besides the first cohort of roughly 700 subjects, a separate validation cohort made up of 120 different subjects was used. To predict cytomegalovirus infection status, the study combined high-throughput TCR immunosequencing, statistical association of individual TCRs with disease status, and machine learning. A later analysis re-examined previously published TCR beta repertoires from just over 650 donors and added high-resolution HLA genotyping to investigate patterns of TCR occurrence. Rather than drawing on any new phenotypic data, the later analysis identified candidate immune exposures from TCR beta sequences and the way those sequences occurred across donors. An earlier analysis of some 500 of the donors used high-throughput TCR beta sequencing to judge whether each TCR beta V gene segment behaved as functional or pseudogenic. Donor age, sex, ethnicity and CMV serostatus were collected together with the repertoire data. Genome-wide SNP genotypes for about 65% of the 666 donors were used in a later genetic analysis, which treated that subset as a discovery cohort. Every repertoire in the discovery cohort had been generated on one and the same sequencing platform. HLA typing covered class I and class II loci at four-digit resolution. Typing coverage differed by locus: A, B, C, DRB1 and DQB1 were typed in roughly 620-630 donors, DQA1 in roughly 510, DPA1 in roughly 590, and DPB1 in 400 to 480. Five DR-DQ haplotypes were handled as single units for association and clustering because linkage in the cohort was strong. Among 398 genotyped donors of the cohort, an average of roughly 240,000 unique TCR beta nucleotide sequences were sequenced per donor, about a sixth of them non-productive.

CDR1 and CDR2 are read off the germline V gene as SGHTA and FQGNSA. Trimming leaves V shorter by 5 bases and J shorter by 3 bases, with the junction holding 5 bases beyond the gene matches. The CDR3 holds 14 amino acids from the cysteine to the phenylalanine. Only the CDR3 part of the read is kept: 42 bases, read in frame from the first base. General findings and caveats noted by the study authors: In a later analysis, most CMV-associated TCR beta chains were found to appear HLA-restricted, with HLA associations seemingly driven largely by CMV exposure. A further reported finding was that TCR beta sequences accurately predicted the HLA-A and HLA-B alleles for most subjects in the first cohort. Most TCR sequences were observed very rarely across donors, whereas some public TCRs were present in many individuals. Immune exposure information for the cohort was limited to CMV serostatus. In a later analysis, HLA-associated TCR beta chains showed more clonal expansion and lower generation probabilities than non-associated chains that were equally common. A later analysis associated 16,951 TCR beta sequences with specific HLA alleles at a false discovery rate of 0.05. Sequencing depth was assumed to be roughly uniform across donors in the presence/absence analyses, though that assumption may not hold. A cluster of highly shared sequence variants was judged likely to be a technical artifact of the sequencing pipeline. A few of the identified cytomegalovirus-associated TCR beta chains were confirmed in vitro to be specific for cytomegalovirus antigens. In a later analysis, several top co-occurrence clusters were reported to appear linked to parvovirus B19, influenza, CMV and Epstein-Barr virus. The authors suggested that the approach could potentially be extended to other disease states and immunological phenotypes. Only TCR beta chains were sequenced in this cohort, and the absence of alpha or paired-chain data limited detectable features. A later genetic analysis associated a missense DCLRE1C variant with V-gene and J-gene trimming of TCR beta chains, and an independent cohort replicated the association. Linkage disequilibrium might explain the correlated functional status among segregating V segments, but an unknown experimental factor could not be ruled out. In the study, some 180 TCR beta chains were listed as associated with cytomegalovirus. Because the 87-base-pair reads could not distinguish some IMGT-functional V segments, including TRBV6-2 and TRBV6-3, those segments were excluded. Assigning TCR associations to individual alleles was difficult when HLA alleles, especially DR and DQ, strongly co-occurred. According to a later genetic analysis, donors in an Asian-associated ancestry cluster had fewer N-insertions in productive TCRs than the approximately 710-donor mean. Because counts were too low, about 18 rarely observed V segments, including chromosome 9 orphons, were excluded from the earlier analysis of 587 of the donors. In a later analysis, TCR association rates were found to vary across HLA loci, with the most associated TCRs seen for DRB1 alleles and the fewest for HLA-C alleles. Because HLA typing was missing for some donors at each locus, association tests included only the typed subset. In an earlier analysis of 587 of the donors, most TCR beta V segments were observed in productive rearrangements about 87% or about 30% of the time, broadly matching IMGT annotations. Cytomegalovirus status was reported to be diagnosed by the classifier with high specificity and sensitivity in both the original and validation cohorts.

The cohort comprised 710 or so healthy bone marrow donors. Cohort members were all nominally healthy when sampled, although unrecorded immune exposures were likely present. The donor tested CMV seropositive and was one of the 289 seropositive cohort members. A peripheral blood sample was provided by each donor, and peripheral blood mononuclear cells were used for TCR beta sequencing. Genomic DNA was extracted from the blood cell samples with the Qiagen DNeasy Blood Extraction Kit. Library preparation used the immunoSEQ multiplex PCR assay. The multiplex PCR relied on a mix of 60 forward primers for TCR Vbeta segments and 13 reverse primers for TCR Jbeta segments. The CDR3 region of rearranged TCR beta genes was amplified from genomic DNA with a multiplex PCR assay. The Illumina HiSeq System was used to sequence the amplified TCR beta libraries as 87-base-pair reads. From the authors' description of their analysis: A later analysis tallied tens of millions of unique TCR beta chains across the 666 repertoires, and some 10 million of those chains were shared by two or more donors. To remove PCR and sequencing errors, raw reads were error-corrected and collapsed into unique sequences using a nearest-neighbor algorithm that merged closely related sequences. CDR3 sequences were aligned to IMGT reference sequences to assign V, D and J gene segments. Each retained sequence needed at least a six-nucleotide match to both a V gene segment and a J gene segment. Rearrangements were called productive when the CDR3 lacked stop codons and stayed in frame with V and J; all others were non-productive. CDR3 was defined according to IMGT convention as the region running from the second conserved V-encoded cysteine to the conserved J-encoded phenylalanine. In an earlier analysis of roughly 610 of the donors, sequences lacking an unambiguous match to a single V gene segment were excluded. In an earlier analysis of several hundred of the donors, V segments were called functional above 56.7% productive rearrangements and were called segregating when the between-donor standard deviation exceeded 5%. A statistical classification framework was built for diagnosing cytomegalovirus status from the catalog of TCR beta chain sequences. V and J gene assignment, in a later analysis, came from comparing TCR nucleotide sequences with IMGT/GENE-DB human TR gene sequences. A later analysis assigned CDR3 sequences and most-parsimonious VDJ recombination scenarios with the TCRdist pipeline. A later analysis defined each TCR beta chain by its CDR3 amino acid sequence plus V-gene family, and excluded reads lacking a unique V-gene family. In a later analysis, approximately 640 highly shared, low-generation-probability nucleotide sequences were removed to address suspected cross-contamination and a sequencing artifact. A later analysis calculated a clonal expansion index for each public chain from normalized within-repertoire ranks of inferred template counts. In a later analysis, generation probabilities were computed with a VDJ recombination model fitted to out-of-frame rearrangements, and the resulting probabilities were checked against IGoR. A later analysis scored TCR-TCR, TCR-HLA and TCR-CMV co-occurrence with hypergeometric tests, applying a repertoire-size bias correction to TCR pairs. In a later analysis, false discovery rates were estimated by permuting HLA or CMV assignments 20 times. In a later analysis, co-occurring TCRs were grouped using DBSCAN, with TCRdist sequence similarity added in when clustering inside HLA-allele-positive subsets. Co-occurrence clustering excluded repertoires with fewer than 30,000 or more than 120,000 public chains, plus five with anomalous nucleotide sharing. TCRdb re-hosts the immuneACCESS table, in-frame sequences only. Its copies lack some clones; in the studies checked, an unresolved V gene accounts for under half of them, and the cause for the rest is not known. V, J and clone size are taken as reported in that table, and D and trimming were inferred from the DNA itself. In all, the sample holds about 160,000 clones, and 77% of those were seen once. The ten largest clonotypes hold about 3.8% of the sample.

As to this clone: Its binding antigen is unknown. The input lacks base qualities; no much larger clone sits a single base away.

The chain is made from TRBV7-2 and TRBJ2-7; 9 of the junction bases match TRBD1. The source material was PBMCs. This clonotype originated in a man younger than 40 in good health and CMV-seropositive. The sequenced DNA is TGTGCCAGCAGCGGACCGGGACAGGGCTACGAGCAGTACTTC. Translated, it reads CASSGPGQGYEQYF.